Shown below are 26 T cell receptor beta chains from a single sample sequenced in a study of tumor-infiltrating lymphocytes in primary liver carcinoma. The authors made TCR beta cDNA from approximately 500 ng total RNA with a constant-region primer. Three rounds of nested multiplex PCR with slightly modified ARM-PCR produced TCR beta libraries. It was with TRBV1-TRBV30 forward primers and a C-beta reverse primer that the first two PCR rounds were run, at about 9 cycles each. MiXCR was run by TCRdb on the multiplex PCR reads, yielding one entry per CDR3 protein. The sample yields approximately 73,000 distinct CDR3 sequences, roughly two thirds seen once. Unsorted bulk tissue of about 18-32 mg yielded co-extracted RNA and DNA. Sequenced input: liver tumor tissue from sampling region 4. Subset here: tumor region T4, right-lateral pole. These receptors were collected from a woman aged 55 to 70 with primary liver carcinoma and hepatitis B virus infection.

Regarding this clonotype: Compared with germline, one end of the junction differs, possibly owing to a read error. This chain links TRBV11-2 with TRBJ1-2, with TRBD1 matching 7 bases. Germline V gene sequence: CDR1 SGHAT, CDR2 FQNNGV. This CDR3 spans 15 amino acids. The CDR3 DNA is TGCGCCAGCAACTTAGAGGGGGCCAGTGGCGATGGCTACACCTTC. Translation gives CASNLEGASGDGYTF.

CDR3 DNA sequence: TGTGCCAGTAGTATTTACCGCGGTAGCGGGAGGGGGAGCTCCTACAATGAGCAGTTCTTC. Its protein product is CASSIYRGSGRGSSYNEQFF. This rearrangement joins TRBV19 to TRBJ2-1; 11 bases align to TRBD2. J lost 0 bases, V lost 3 bases, and 13 bases had no gene match. The CDR3 length is 20 residues. Germline V gene data show CDR1 as LNHDA and CDR2 as SQIVND (reference sequence).

This clonotype occurred a few times. The J gene is TRBJ2-7, the V gene TRBV27; D call uncertain. V lost 5 bases to trimming and J lost 7 bases, with 27 bases between them. This CDR3 has 17 residues. Germline CDR1 and CDR2: MNHEY and SMNVEV (reference sequence). The CDR3 DNA reads as TGTGCCAGCAGTCGCTTAGGGCGAGGTGAAGGGTCTAGGGAGCAGTACTTC. Protein sequence: CASSRLGRGEGSREQYF.

Details on this clonotype: This may stem from a read error, because a much larger clone lies one nucleotide away. This rearrangement joins TRBV5-6 to TRBJ2-3; the D is unclear. The germline gives CDR1 SGHDT, CDR2 YYEEEE. The CDR3 contains 16 residues. The CDR3 sequence is CACSLFGVANRDTQYF. The CDR3 bases are TGTGCCTGCAGCTTGTTCGGTGTTGCGAACCGAGATACGCAGTATTTT.

This chain uses TRBV6-6 with TRBJ1-2; 7 bases are a match to TRBD1. In germline, CDR1 is MNHNY, CDR2 SVGAGI (reference sequence). Trimming took 2 bases from V and 5 from J; bases not matched to a gene: 2. The CDR3 runs to 13 residues. As DNA, the CDR3 is TGTGCCAGCAGTTACGACAGGGAGTATGGCTACACCTTC. Translated, it gives CASSYDREYGYTF.

The chain has TRBV6-1 and TRBJ1-1, with a weak D call TRBD1 (6 bases). The length of the CDR3 is 14 residues. V was trimmed by 10 bases and J by 1 base, leaving 16 bases between them. Germline lookup yields CDR1 MNHNS and CDR2 SASEGT. The CDR3 protein is CANRAGAKNTEAFF. The CDR3 region has the DNA TGTGCCAACAGGGCCGGGGCGAAGAACACTGAAGCTTTCTTT.

Comments on this clonotype: At one end, the junction sequence differs from germline, possibly due to a read error. The chain is built from TRBV5-1 and TRBJ2-1, with TRBD1 matching 12 bases. Germline V gene sequence: CDR1 SGHRS, CDR2 YFSETQ. The length of the CDR3 is 15 residues. This chain's CDR3 is CASSLPGQGANEQLF. As DNA, the CDR3 is TGCGCCAGCAGCCTACCGGGACAGGGGGCCAATGAGCAGTTATTC.

The sample holds many counts of this clonotype. The V and J genes are TRBV10-3 and TRBJ2-3, with D hard to call. V was pared by 6 bases and J by 1 base, with 2 bases between. The V gene's germline CDR1 is ENHRY and CDR2 SYGVKD. This CDR3 is built from 11 residues. CDR3 loop: CAIRGTDTQYF. The DNA of the CDR3 is TGTGCCATCAGGGGCACAGATACGCAGTATTTT.

A few counts support this clonotype. A much larger clone lies a single base off, so this may be a read error. The V gene is TRBV6-6, the J gene TRBJ1-5, with D uncertain. Germline lookup yields CDR1 MNHNY and CDR2 SVGAGI (reference sequence). The CDR3 spans 12 residues. V was pared by 6 bases and J by 11 bases, with 14 bases between. The CDR3 here is CASSHPNQSQHF. The CDR3 region has the DNA TGTGCCAGCAGCCACCCCAACCAGTCCCAGCATTTT.

For this clonotype: A junction end diverges from the germline sequence, so it may reflect a read error. Here the CDR3 reads CASSPRRLAGDETKYF. As DNA, the CDR3 is TGTGCCAGCAGCCCAAGACGGCTAGCGGGAGACGAGACCAAGTACTTC. The rearrangement links TRBV6-1 to TRBJ2-5; 10 bases are a match to TRBD2. The germline gives CDR1 MNHNS, CDR2 SASEGT. The CDR3 length is 16 residues.

This clonotype was observed a few times. This may come from a read error, since a much larger clone is one base off. The V gene is TRBV28, the J gene TRBJ1-2, with D hard to call. Per the germline V gene, CDR1 is MDHEN and CDR2 is SYDVKM. The CDR3 spans 14 residues. The CDR3 coding sequence is TGTGTCAGCAGTTTGATGTCCCATCTCCAGGGCTACACCTTC. Amino acids: CVSSLMSHLQGYTF.

This clonotype was seen a single time. A much larger clonotype is one base distant, so this may be a read error. The J gene is TRBJ1-4, the V gene TRBV30; no firm D call. Germline lookup yields CDR1 GTSNPN and CDR2 SVGIG (reference sequence). The V end lost 5 bases, the J end lost 10 bases, and 11 bases lay between the germline ends. The CDR3 has 11 amino acids. The CDR3 coding sequence is TGTGCCTGGCTGGCGGGCCCAAAACTGTTTTTT. Amino acid sequence: CAWLAGPKLFF. The whole variable domain, remainder taken from reference TRBV30 and TRBJ1-4, is SQTIHQWPATLVQPVGSPLSLECTVEGTSNPNLYWYRQAAGRGLQLLFYSVGIGQISSEVPQNLSASRPQDRQFILSSKKLLLSDSGFYLCAWLAGPKLFFGSGTQLSVL.

This clonotype came up once. The junction departs from the called germline gene at one end, perhaps through a read error. The chain has TRBV4-1 and TRBJ1-5; a possible D gene is TRBD1 (5 bases). CDR3 length equals 12 residues. The germline gives CDR1 MGHRA, CDR2 YSYEKL. The CDR3 is CPSSPGGQSQHF. CDR3 DNA sequence: TGCCCCAGCAGCCCCGGGGGTCAGTCCCAGCATTTT.

This clonotype was observed at least ten times. This rearrangement joins TRBV14 to TRBJ2-3; no clear D. The CDR3 sequence is 13 residues long. Germline V gives CDR1 SGHDN, CDR2 FVKESK. Trimming took 2 bases from V and 6 from J, leaving 9 bases between them. Here the CDR3 reads CASSQFDPDTQYF. For the CDR3, the DNA is TGTGCCAGCAGCCAATTCGACCCGGATACGCAGTATTTT.

A remark on this clonotype: Given the absence of the conserved phenylalanine or tryptophan at the CDR3 end, a read error is likely. The genes are TRBV6-9 and TRBJ2-1; 8 nucleotides match TRBD2. Germline V lookup: CDR1 MNHGY, CDR2 SVAAGI. With V trimmed by 8 bases and J by 4 bases, 13 bases remained unmatched. The CDR3 extends over 16 amino acids. CDR3 sequence (DNA): TGTGCCAGCGACTTTACAAGCGGGAGATATTACAATGAGCAGTTCTCC. As protein: CASDFTSGRYYNEQFS.

The chain uses TRBV11-2 and TRBJ2-1, with 8 bases identical to TRBD2. CDR1 and CDR2 from the germline V gene are SGHAT and FQNNGV. The CDR3 has 17 residues. V dropped 8 bases and J dropped 11; count of bases not matched to a gene: 23. Here the CDR3 reads CASCRRLTGGPGDKQFF. In DNA form, the CDR3 reads TGTGCCAGCTGCAGGAGACTAACGGGAGGGCCGGGGGATAAGCAGTTCTTC.

This clonotype was detected ten times or more. This chain links TRBV4-2 with TRBJ1-2, with no clear D. The V gene lost 0 bases and the J gene lost 6 bases, with 11 bases spanning the gap. This CDR3 is built from 14 residues. The germline V gene has CDR1 LGHNA and CDR2 YNFKEQ. The CDR3 DNA reads as TGTGCCAGCAGCCAAGAAAACGGGTGGGATGGCTACACCTTC. It encodes CASSQENGWDGYTF.

Comment on this clonotype: A read error is likely, as this CDR3 ends without the conserved phenylalanine or tryptophan. The V call is TRBV29-1, the J call TRBJ1-1; maybe TRBD1 (5 bases). Germline CDR1 and CDR2: SQVTM and ANQGSEA. The CDR3 consists of 13 residues. The CDR3 region has the DNA TGCGGCGCCCGGGCCGGGGGACACACTGAAGCTTTCTTA. Translation: CGARAGGHTEAFL.

Note on this clonotype: One junction end disagrees with the germline gene, perhaps due to a read error. The chain recombines TRBV10-3 with TRBJ1-5; D not resolved. The length of the CDR3 is 12 residues. Germline V gene lookup returns CDR1 ENHRY and CDR2 SYGVKD. CDR3: CANSETNQPQQF. Here the CDR3 DNA reads TGTGCCAACAGTGAGACGAATCAGCCCCAGCAGTTT.

This clonotype occurred many times. This chain connects TRBV30 to TRBJ1-5; no definite D call. Germline V gene lookup returns CDR1 GTSNPN and CDR2 SVGIG (reference sequence). The CDR3 runs to 13 residues. V lost 0 bases and J lost 6, with 9 bases in between. CDR3 nucleotide sequence: TGTGCCTGGAGTGTACACAGTGGTCAGCCCCAGCATTTT. It is translated as CAWSVHSGQPQHF.

As regards this clonotype: This may be a read error: a much more frequent sequence differs by one nucleotide. CDR3 amino acids: CASSMTGNTIYF. The CDR3 DNA sequence: TGTGCCAGCAGCATGACAGGAAACACCATATATTTT. This chain joins TRBV7-9 and TRBJ1-3; D gene ambiguous. The CDR3 has 12 amino acids. Trimming removed 5 bases at V and 4 bases at J, with 6 bases between. The germline CDR1 and CDR2 sequences are SEHNR and FQNEAQ (reference sequence).

Comment on this clonotype: This CDR3 is missing its conserved last phenylalanine or tryptophan, likely due to a read error. The DNA is omitted, as the CDR3 cannot be located on it reliably, and the CDR3 follows TCRdb's listing. V is TRBV11-1 and J is TRBJ2-3; no DNA check was done on the table's D call, TRBD2. The CDR3 is made up of 14 amino acids, end residues included. Per the germline V gene, CDR1 is SGHAT and CDR2 is FQDESV (reference sequence). The CDR3 is CASSLRERAGESHL.

With regard to this clonotype: With a much larger clone just one base away, this may be a read error. The V gene is TRBV6-1, the J gene TRBJ1-6; weak D call: TRBD1 (5 bases). The CDR3 consists of 14 residues. Germline values: CDR1 MNHNS, CDR2 SASEGT. CDR3 loop: CASRRDWNDSSLHF. The CDR3 DNA reads TGTGCCAGCAGGCGGGACTGGAACGATTCATCCCTCCACTTT.

The table lists this clonotype with many counts. The V gene is TRBV28, the J gene TRBJ2-5, with TRBD1 as a possible D gene (6 bases). CDR1 is MDHEN, CDR2 SYDVKM, per germline. V shed 5 bases and J shed 0 bases, with 13 bases lying between them. The length of the CDR3 is 15 residues. The CDR3 loop reads CASSLGGLYQETQYF. The CDR3 region has the DNA TGTGCCAGCAGTCTTGGGGGCTTGTACCAAGAGACCCAGTACTTC. The full variable domain, with the rest looked up from reference TRBV28 and TRBJ2-5, is DVKVTQSSRYLVKRTGEKVFLECVQDMDHENMFWYRQDPGLGLRLIYFSYDVKMKEKGDIPEGYSVSREKKERFSLILESASTNQTSMYLCASSLGGLYQETQYFGPGTRLLVL.

As for this clonotype: This could be a read error, since a much larger clone is one nucleotide away. The chain couples TRBV30 to TRBJ1-2; tentative D call: TRBD1 (6 bases). With 2 bases removed from V and 2 bases from J, the gap between germline ends came to 9 bases. This CDR3 contains 13 residues. CDR1 and CDR2 from the germline V gene are GTSNPN and SVGIG (reference sequence). In nucleotides, the CDR3 is TGTGCCTGGAGTACGGGGGGCAACTATGGCTACACCTTC. Protein product: CAWSTGGNYGYTF.

A few counts support this clonotype. Sequence at one end of the junction differs from germline and may be a read error. The chain recombines TRBV28 with TRBJ1-4; D unresolved. Germline assignment: CDR1 MDHEN and CDR2 SYDVKM. CDR3 size: 12 residues. CDR3 amino acids: CASSPPRGKLLF. DNA for the CDR3: TGTGCCAGCAGTCCCCCGAGAGGAAAACTGCTCTTT.